This TCR beta chain was identified during a study of cytomegalovirus exposure and HLA in healthy donors. Study as a whole: Earlier work reported 117 million unique TCR beta sequences from 150 million to 200 million T cells. Unique TCRs from HLA-typed donors, roughly 89 million of them, were held in an early data release.

Trimming took 3 bases from V and 4 from J; bases not matched to a gene: 2. The germline V gene has CDR1 SNHLY and CDR2 FYNNEI. This CDR3 has 15 residues. This clone was counted between two and nine times. Researchers ran the PCR with 60 Vbeta and 13 Jbeta primers. Some clones are missing from TCRdb's copy, which holds only in-frame ones; the method was immunoSEQ multiplex PCR. The top ten clones hold about 5% of a sample with around 100,000 clones, roughly 9.1% of them seen once. This receptor was obtained from a man in his forties in good health and CMV-seropositive. The V gene is TRBV2, the J gene TRBJ2-3, with 12 nucleotides matching TRBD2. The source material was PBMCs. CDR3 sequence (DNA): TGTGCCAGCAGTGACCTAGCGGGAGGGGCAGATACGCAGTATTTT. Its translation: CASSDLAGGADTQYF.